The 21 T cell receptor beta chains below all came from one sample that was sequenced in a study of T cells after yellow fever vaccination. TCRdb recomputed calls from the 5' RACE reads with MiXCR, one row per CDR3 protein. Of under 600,000 distinct CDR3 sequences in the sample, roughly 13% were seen once. Sample: PBMCs, taken on the day of the yellow fever booster vaccination. These receptors came from a man aged 25 to 45 who received the YFV17D yellow fever vaccine.

This clonotype has just a few counts. The chain recombines TRBV6-1 with TRBJ2-7, with TRBD1 as a possible D gene (6 bases). Germline CDR1 and CDR2: MNHNS and SASEGT. The CDR3 runs 12 residues. The ends were cut back, 6 bases at V and 5 bases at J, with 11 bases in the middle. The CDR3 coding sequence is TGTGCCAGCAGAGATACAGGGCACGAGCAGTACTTC. It codes for CASRDTGHEQYF.

V usage is TRBV5-1 and J usage is TRBJ2-3, with unresolved D. The CDR3 contains 14 residues. V was clipped by 1 base and J by 2 bases, with 8 bases between them. Germline-derived CDR1 and CDR2 are SGHRS and YFSETQ. CDR3 amino acids: CASSLSSTTDTQYF. The CDR3 DNA reads as TGCGCCAGCAGCTTGTCATCGACCACAGATACGCAGTATTTT.

The V call is TRBV6-2 or TRBV6-3, the J call TRBJ2-1; the D is unclear. V was pared by 6 bases and J by 2 bases, with 11 bases between. The CDR3 is 14 amino acids. The germline gives CDR1 MNHEY, CDR2 SVGEGT. The CDR3 region is CASSWASTYNEQFF. The CDR3, as DNA: TGTGCCAGCAGCTGGGCCTCTACCTACAATGAGCAGTTCTTC.

This clonotype was observed a handful of times. The genes are TRBV7-2 and TRBJ1-1, with D maybe TRBD1 (5 bases). Trimming cost V 5 bases and J 4 bases, with 11 bases left between them. The CDR3 runs 13 residues. The V gene's germline CDR1 is SGHTA and CDR2 FQGNSA. The CDR3 sequence: CASSSYGGTEAFF. In DNA form, the CDR3 reads TGTGCCAGCAGCAGTTACGGGGGCACTGAAGCTTTCTTT.

The sample holds many counts of this clonotype. The chain links TRBV30 to TRBJ2-7, with 9 bases that match TRBD1. Germline-derived CDR1 and CDR2 are GTSNPN and SVGIG (reference sequence). The V gene end was trimmed by 5 bases and the J gene end by 3 bases; junction bases not matched to a gene: 2. CDR3 length: 12 residues. In nucleotides, the CDR3 is TGTGCCTGGGGACAGGGGTACTACGAGCAGTACTTC. As protein: CAWGQGYYEQYF.

The rearrangement links TRBV28 to TRBJ2-1; TRBD2 matches at 9 bases. Germline V gene data show CDR1 as MDHEN and CDR2 as SYDVKM. The CDR3 length is 16 residues. The V gene end was trimmed by 4 bases and the J gene end by 4 bases; junction bases not matched to a gene: 8. The CDR3 sequence is CASSSSGTSRYNEQFF. The CDR3, as DNA: TGTGCCAGCAGTTCCTCCGGGACTAGCCGATACAATGAGCAGTTCTTC.

The chain combines TRBV6-5 with TRBJ2-7, with 11 bases aligning to TRBD2. Germline values: CDR1 MNHEY, CDR2 SVGAGI. The CDR3 is 15 amino acids. The J segment lost 5 bases and the V segment lost 6 bases, leaving 9 bases of the junction unmatched. Here the CDR3 DNA reads TGTGCCAGCAGATTAGCGGGAGGGCAGGGCCACGAGCAGTACTTC. The encoded protein is CASRLAGGQGHEQYF.

The gene calls are TRBV7-9 and TRBJ2-7, with 7 bases matching TRBD1. Germline CDR1 and CDR2: SEHNR and FQNEAQ (reference sequence). The ends lost 5 bases at V and 3 bases at J; junction bases unmatched: 10. The CDR3 has 15 amino acids. The CDR3: CASSHLRGQSYEQYF. In DNA form, the CDR3 reads TGTGCCAGCAGCCACCTTAGGGGACAGAGCTACGAGCAGTACTTC.

This clonotype has only a few counts. The chain links TRBV6-2 or TRBV6-3 to TRBJ1-2, with D possibly TRBD1 on 5 matching bases. V lost 7 bases and J lost 4, with 13 bases in between. Germline loops: CDR1 MNHEY, CDR2 SVGEGT. CDR3 size: 13 residues. CDR3: CASTRERGYGYTF. CDR3 nucleotides: TGTGCCAGCACCAGGGAGAGAGGCTATGGCTACACCTTC.

A few counts support this clonotype. This sequence joins TRBV12-3 or TRBV12-4 and TRBJ2-4; D is possibly TRBD2 (5 bases). The CDR3 is made up of 19 amino acids. The V gene lost 6 bases and the J gene lost 0 bases, with 24 bases spanning the gap. The CDR3 DNA reads as TGTGCCAGCAGCCTCCGGGGTGTTTCAGACACAGTAGCCAAAAACATTCAGTACTTC. Its translation: CASSLRGVSDTVAKNIQYF.

This clonotype has more than one count but fewer than ten. The chain recombines TRBV6-2 or TRBV6-3 with TRBJ2-3; TRBD1 might be the D (5 bases). This CDR3 contains 13 residues. The ends were cut back, 5 bases at V and 4 bases at J, with 10 bases in the middle. Germline V gene data show CDR1 as MNHEY and CDR2 as SVGEGT. The CDR3 nucleotides are TGTGCCAGCAGTCAAATCAGGGCAGATACGCAGTATTTT. Translated: CASSQIRADTQYF.

The rearrangement joins TRBV5-1 to TRBJ2-2; TRBD2 aligns across 9 bases. With V trimmed by 2 bases and J by 6 bases, 5 bases remained unmatched. CDR3 size: 15 residues. Looked up from germline, CDR1 is SGHRS and CDR2 is YFSETQ. This chain's CDR3 is CASSFASGIPGELFF. CDR3 DNA sequence: TGCGCCAGCAGCTTTGCTAGCGGGATCCCCGGGGAGCTGTTTTTT.

This clonotype was detected only a few times. The chain links TRBV5-1 to TRBJ2-2; D unresolved. This CDR3 region has 14 residues. CDR1 is SGHRS, CDR2 YFSETQ, per germline. V lost 4 bases to trimming and J lost 4 bases, with 11 bases between them. In DNA form, the CDR3 reads TGCGCCAGCAGCGAGGCAGATTCCACCGGGGAGCTGTTTTTT. As protein: CASSEADSTGELFF.

This clonotype was counted a few times. The J gene is TRBJ2-7, the V gene TRBV14; a possible D gene is TRBD2 (6 bases). The CDR3 is 14 residues long. Germline loops: CDR1 SGHDN, CDR2 FVKESK. Trimming cost V 5 bases and J 2 bases, with 13 bases left between them. CDR3: CASSVPGETYEQYF. In DNA form, the CDR3 reads TGTGCCAGCAGCGTGCCGGGAGAAACCTACGAGCAGTACTTC. Drawing the rest from reference TRBV14 and TRBJ2-7, the complete variable domain is EAGVTQFPSHSVIEKGQTVTLRCDPISGHDNLYWYRRVMGKEIKFLLHFVKESKQDESGMPNNRFLAERTGGTYSTLKVQPAELEDSGVYFCASSVPGETYEQYFGPGTRLTVT.

This clonotype was picked up a small number of times. The chain is built from TRBV20-1 and TRBJ2-3; the D gene is possibly TRBD2 (6 bases). Germline V lookup: CDR1 DFQATT, CDR2 SNEGSKA (reference sequence). V lost 3 bases and J lost 2, with 12 bases in between. This CDR3 spans 14 amino acids. Here the CDR3 DNA reads TGCAGTGCTAGGATTGGGGGGACCACAGATACGCAGTATTTT. Translated: CSARIGGTTDTQYF.

The genes are TRBV5-1 and TRBJ2-2; D unresolved. V lost 0 bases to trimming and J lost 8 bases, with 5 bases between them. The CDR3 is 12 residues long. CDR1 and CDR2 (germline): SGHRS, YFSETQ. For the CDR3, the DNA is TGCGCCAGCAGCTTGGCCGAGGGGGAGCTGTTTTTT. Translation gives CASSLAEGELFF.

The rearrangement links TRBV7-2 to TRBJ2-1, with TRBD2 matching 10 bases. This CDR3 spans 16 amino acids. Trimming took 0 bases from V and 10 from J; bases not matched to a gene: 9. The germline V gene has CDR1 SGHTA and CDR2 FQGNSA. CDR3 DNA: TGTGCCAGCAGCTTAGCTTTAGCGGGAGGCCGGGGGGAGCAGTTCTTC. The encoded protein is CASSLALAGGRGEQFF.

The chain links TRBV7-2 to TRBJ2-1; 8 nucleotides match TRBD2. Per germline, CDR1 SGHTA and CDR2 FQGNSA. V lost 3 bases and J lost 8; bases outside the gene matches: 9. This CDR3 region has 15 residues. The chain's CDR3 is CASSFSGKVMYEQFF. Written as DNA, the CDR3 is TGTGCCAGCAGCTTTAGCGGGAAGGTTATGTATGAGCAGTTCTTC.

The genes are TRBV7-2 and TRBJ2-7; 11 bases match TRBD2. The CDR3 has 15 residues. V lost 5 bases, J lost 2 bases, and 5 bases stayed unmatched. CDR1 is SGHTA and CDR2 is FQGNSA in the germline V gene. CDR3: CASSPPGLAAYEQYF. CDR3 coding DNA: TGTGCCAGCAGCCCGCCGGGACTAGCGGCCTACGAGCAGTACTTC.

The chain employs TRBV7-8 and TRBJ2-1; 8 nucleotides align to TRBD2. With V trimmed by 4 bases and J by 6 bases, 8 bases remained unmatched. This CDR3 is 15 amino acids long. Germline CDR1 is SGHVS and CDR2 is FQNEAQ. The CDR3 nucleotides read TGTGCCAGCAGCTCCTTTACGGGAGGGATCAATGAGCAGTTCTTC. Residues: CASSSFTGGINEQFF.

This clonotype was observed a handful of times. This chain links TRBV29-1 with TRBJ2-7; 7 bases align to TRBD2. This CDR3 is 14 amino acids long. Germline values: CDR1 SQVTM, CDR2 ANQGSEA. V gave up 4 bases and J gave up 3 bases; unmatched junction bases: 9. The CDR3 DNA reads as TGCAGCGTTGCTGGCGGGAGTGTAAACTACGAGCAGTACTTC. Encoded protein: CSVAGGSVNYEQYF.